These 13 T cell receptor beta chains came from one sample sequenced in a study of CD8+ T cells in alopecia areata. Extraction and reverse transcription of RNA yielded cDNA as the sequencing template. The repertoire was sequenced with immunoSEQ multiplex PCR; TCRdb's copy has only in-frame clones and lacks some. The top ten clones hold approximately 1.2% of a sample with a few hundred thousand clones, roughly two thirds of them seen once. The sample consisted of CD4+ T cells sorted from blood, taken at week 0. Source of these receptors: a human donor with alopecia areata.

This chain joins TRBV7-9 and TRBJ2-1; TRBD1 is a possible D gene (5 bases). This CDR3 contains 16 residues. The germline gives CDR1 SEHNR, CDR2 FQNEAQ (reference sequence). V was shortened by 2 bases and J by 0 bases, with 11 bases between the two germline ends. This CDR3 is CASSLLGDSSYNEQFF. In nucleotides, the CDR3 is TGTGCCAGCAGCTTACTTGGCGACAGCTCCTACAATGAGCAGTTCTTC.

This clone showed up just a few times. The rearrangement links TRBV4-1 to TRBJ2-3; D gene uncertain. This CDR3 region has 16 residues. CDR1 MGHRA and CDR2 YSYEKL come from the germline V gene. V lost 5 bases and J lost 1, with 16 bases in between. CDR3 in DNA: TGCGCCAGCAGCTTGAGACCCGAAAGTGGCACAGATACGCAGTATTTT. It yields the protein CASSLRPESGTDTQYF.

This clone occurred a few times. The CDR3 DNA is TGTGCCTGGACTACGGTTGCCTACGAGCAGTACTTC. Translated: CAWTTVAYEQYF. The chain is built from TRBV30 and TRBJ2-7; D not resolved. The CDR3 extends over 12 amino acids. From germline, CDR1 is GTSNPN and CDR2 SVGIG (reference sequence). The V and J ends lost 4 bases and 2 bases respectively, with 9 bases between them. Variable domain in full (rest from reference TRBV30 and TRBJ2-7): SQTIHQWPATLVQPVGSPLSLECTVEGTSNPNLYWYRQAAGRGLQLLFYSVGIGQISSEVPQNLSASRPQDRQFILSSKKLLLSDSGFYLCAWTTVAYEQYFGPGTRLTVT.

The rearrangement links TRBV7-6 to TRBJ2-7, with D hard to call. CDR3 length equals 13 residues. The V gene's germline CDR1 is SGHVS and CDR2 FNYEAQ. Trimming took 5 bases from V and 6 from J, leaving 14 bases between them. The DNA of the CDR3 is TGTGCCAGCAGCCTGGACGGCACGGGCGAGCAGTACTTC. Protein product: CASSLDGTGEQYF.

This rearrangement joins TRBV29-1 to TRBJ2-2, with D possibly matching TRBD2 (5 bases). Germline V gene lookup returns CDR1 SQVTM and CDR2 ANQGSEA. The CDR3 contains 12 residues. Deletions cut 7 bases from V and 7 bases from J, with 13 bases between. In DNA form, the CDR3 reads TGCAGCGCCTCACGGGGTGACGGGGAGCTGTTTTTT. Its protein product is CSASRGDGELFF.

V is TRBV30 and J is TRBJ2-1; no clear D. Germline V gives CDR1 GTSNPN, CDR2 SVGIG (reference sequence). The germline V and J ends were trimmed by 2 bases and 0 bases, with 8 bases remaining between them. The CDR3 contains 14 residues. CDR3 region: CAWSSVVSYNEQFF. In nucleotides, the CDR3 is TGTGCCTGGAGTTCAGTGGTCTCCTACAATGAGCAGTTCTTC. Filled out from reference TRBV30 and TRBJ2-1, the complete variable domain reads SQTIHQWPATLVQPVGSPLSLECTVEGTSNPNLYWYRQAAGRGLQLLFYSVGIGQISSEVPQNLSASRPQDRQFILSSKKLLLSDSGFYLCAWSSVVSYNEQFFGPGTRLTVL.

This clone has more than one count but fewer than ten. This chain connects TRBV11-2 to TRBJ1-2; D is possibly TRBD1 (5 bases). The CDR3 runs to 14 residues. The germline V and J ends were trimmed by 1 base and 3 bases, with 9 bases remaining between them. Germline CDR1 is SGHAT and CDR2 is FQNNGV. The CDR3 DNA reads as TGTGCCAGCAGCTTAGGGGTGGGGCACTATGGCTACACCTTC. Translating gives CASSLGVGHYGYTF.

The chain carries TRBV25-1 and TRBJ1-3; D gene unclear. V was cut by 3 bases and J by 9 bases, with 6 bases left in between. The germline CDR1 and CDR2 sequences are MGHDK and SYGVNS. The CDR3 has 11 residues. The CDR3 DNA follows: TGTGCCAGCAGTGAGTCAGGCACCATATATTTT. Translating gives CASSESGTIYF. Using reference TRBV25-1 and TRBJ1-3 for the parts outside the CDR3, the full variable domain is EADIYQTPRYLVIGTGKKITLECSQTMGHDKMYWYQQDPGMELHLIHYSYGVNSTEKGDLSSESTVSRIRTEHFPLTLESARPSHTSQYLCASSESGTIYFGEGSWLTVV.

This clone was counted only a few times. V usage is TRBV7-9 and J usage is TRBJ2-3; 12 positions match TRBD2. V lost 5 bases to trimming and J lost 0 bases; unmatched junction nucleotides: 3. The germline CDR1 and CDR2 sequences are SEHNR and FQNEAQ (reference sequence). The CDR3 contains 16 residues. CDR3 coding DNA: TGTGCCAGCAGCCCCGGACTAGCGGGGAGCACAGATACGCAGTATTTT. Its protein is CASSPGLAGSTDTQYF.

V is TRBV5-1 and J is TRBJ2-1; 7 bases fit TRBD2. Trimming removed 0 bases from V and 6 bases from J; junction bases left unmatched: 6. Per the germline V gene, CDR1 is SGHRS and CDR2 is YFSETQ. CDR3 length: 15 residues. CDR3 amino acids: CASSLGSSGSNEQFF. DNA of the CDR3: TGCGCCAGCAGCTTGGGGTCTAGCGGAAGCAATGAGCAGTTCTTC.

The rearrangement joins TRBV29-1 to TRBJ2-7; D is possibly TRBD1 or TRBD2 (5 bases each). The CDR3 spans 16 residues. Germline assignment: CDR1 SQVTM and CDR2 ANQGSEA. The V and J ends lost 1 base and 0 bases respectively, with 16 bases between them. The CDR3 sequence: CSVEARDLTRSYEQYF. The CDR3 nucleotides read TGCAGCGTTGAAGCCCGGGACCTGACGCGCTCCTACGAGCAGTACTTC.

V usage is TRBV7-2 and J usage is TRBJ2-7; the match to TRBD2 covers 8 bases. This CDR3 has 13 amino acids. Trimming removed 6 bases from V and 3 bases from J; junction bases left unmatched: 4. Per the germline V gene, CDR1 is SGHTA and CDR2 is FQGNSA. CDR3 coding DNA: TGTGCCAGCAGGGGAGGGACTAGCTACGAGCAGTACTTC. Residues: CASRGGTSYEQYF. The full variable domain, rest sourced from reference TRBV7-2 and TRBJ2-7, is GAGVSQSPSNKVTEKGKDVELRCDPISGHTALYWYRQSLGQGLEFLIYFQGNSAPDKSGLPSDRFSAERTGGSVSTLTIQRTQQEDSAVYLCASRGGTSYEQYFGPGTRLTVT.

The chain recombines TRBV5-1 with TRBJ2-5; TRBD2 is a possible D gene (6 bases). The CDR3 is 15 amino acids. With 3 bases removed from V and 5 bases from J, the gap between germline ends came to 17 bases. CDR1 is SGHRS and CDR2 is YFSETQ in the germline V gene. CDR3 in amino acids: CASSSYAGPEETQYF. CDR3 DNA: TGCGCCAGCAGCTCCTATGCGGGGCCGGAGGAGACCCAGTACTTC.